This entry describes one T cell receptor beta chain. Germline loops: CDR1 LGHDT, CDR2 YNNKEL (reference sequence). The V gene end was trimmed by 4 bases and the J gene end by 4 bases; junction bases not matched to a gene: 10. This CDR3 contains 15 residues. These data are taken from a study of blood T cell repertoires in COVID-19. Whole-study context: Acute-phase and convalescent COVID-19 samples originated in the United States, Italy and Spain. PBMCs, B-cell-depleted T cells, or T cells were the source of the cDNA or gDNA that made up the material.

Methods used by the authors: Estimation of nucleated cell counts relied on the amplification of reference gene primers. Assay: immunoSEQ multiplex PCR; the TCRdb copy retains only in-frame clones and omits some. That table is the source of V, J and clone size, and D and trimming were worked out from the DNA. The sample shows 150,000 to 190,000 clones, around 80% of them seen only once. This rearrangement joins TRBV3-1 (or the pseudogene TRBV3-2) to TRBJ2-7; 7 nucleotides agree with TRBD2. Sequencing input: peripheral blood. The origin of this receptor is a woman in her fifties or sixties with acute or convalescent COVID-19. CDR3 nucleotides: TGTGCCAGCAGCCCAGCAACTTCACTAGCGTACGAGCAGTACTTC. Translation: CASSPATSLAYEQYF.